The rows below give T cell receptor beta chains drawn from one sample of a study of blood T cell repertoires in COVID-19. Sequenced by immunoSEQ multiplex PCR; TCRdb stores in-frame clones only, minus some. The sample contains around 170,000 clones, approximately 79% of which appear only once. Sequencing was done on a sample of peripheral blood. These receptors came from a man aged 25-45 years with active or convalescent COVID-19. The CDR3 runs from the conserved cysteine through the conserved F or W. A D gene is named only where the DNA matches it firmly. Not all rows give a size; the values are once, few, many and, for expanded clones, a class.

D gene	V gene	clone size	J gene	CDR3 protein	CDR3 DNA
NA	TRBV5-4	once	TRBJ2-3	CASSFGQSPDTQYF	TGTGCCAGCAGCTTCGGACAGTCCCCAGATACGCAGTATTTT
NA	TRBV6-4	NA	TRBJ2-3	CASSEEEGGADTQYF	TGTGCCAGCAGTGAGGAAGAAGGCGGCGCAGATACGCAGTATTTT
TRBD1	TRBV28	NA	TRBJ1-2	CASSLTGYYGYTF	TGTGCCAGCAGTTTGACAGGGTACTATGGCTACACCTTC
NA	TRBV30	NA	TRBJ1-2	CAWSLLEIRYTF	TGTGCCTGGAGCCTACTTGAGATCCGCTACACCTTC
TRBD1	TRBV29-1	once	TRBJ2-2	CSAWDRTGELFF	TGCAGCGCTTGGGACAGAACCGGGGAGCTGTTTTTT
TRBD1	TRBV5-8	once	TRBJ1-3	CASSGQGTGPNTIYF	TGTGCCAGCAGCGGCCAAGGGACAGGGCCGAACACCATATATTTT
TRBD2	TRBV15	NA	TRBJ2-1	CATSTGTSGSRYEQFF	TGTGCCACCAGCACCGGGACTAGCGGGAGTAGGTATGAGCAGTTCTTC
NA	TRBV4-1	NA	TRBJ1-3	CASSQETAHSGNTIYF	TGCGCCAGCAGCCAAGAAACAGCTCACTCTGGAAACACCATATATTTT
TRBD2	TRBV7-2	NA	TRBJ2-3	CASRLLAGASTDTQYF	TGTGCCAGCAGGCTACTAGCGGGGGCTAGCACAGATACGCAGTATTTT
NA	TRBV6-2/TRBV6-3	once	TRBJ2-7	CASSYLRVEGEQYF	TGTGCCAGCAGTTACCTTCGGGTCGAGGGCGAGCAGTACTTC
TRBD1	TRBV11-2	NA	TRBJ1-4	CASSLDRGKEKLFF	TGTGCCAGCAGCCTCGACAGGGGAAAGGAAAAACTGTTTTTT